This T cell receptor beta chain was identified in a study of blood T cell repertoires in COVID-19. For the study at large: Sites in the United States, Italy and Spain provided acute and convalescent COVID-19 samples.

Germline V lookup: CDR1 SGHVS, CDR2 FQNEAQ. Trimming took off 5 bases at V and 4 bases at J, with 12 bases between the two ends. CDR3 length: 14 residues. Data came from immunoSEQ multiplex PCR; TCRdb stores just in-frame clones and leaves some out. The sample carries some 400,000 clones, nearly 90% recorded once. The J gene is TRBJ1-3, the V gene TRBV7-8, with a tentative D call TRBD1 (5 bases). This clonotype was sampled from a young man with active or convalescent COVID-19. Sequencing used peripheral blood. The CDR3, as DNA: TGTGCCAGCAGCACCAAGGGGTTAGGAAACACCATATATTTT. Amino acids: CASSTKGLGNTIYF.